This record looks at one T cell receptor (beta chain) sequence and its context. Its antigen is as yet unknown. The data were obtained in a study of cytomegalovirus exposure and HLA in healthy donors. Turning to the study itself: Early release data held around 80 million unique TCRs from HLA-typed donors.

Study observations and caveats: Cytomegalovirus-associated TCR beta chains were listed, numbering around 150.

With 60 Vbeta and 13 Jbeta primers, the PCR was carried out. Profiling relied on immunoSEQ multiplex PCR, and the TCRdb table lists in-frame clones only, not all of them. The ten top clones account for about 2.2%, within a sample of about 130,000 clones. Germline V gene data show CDR1 as SGHAT and CDR2 as FQNNGV. The V and J ends lost 5 bases and 3 bases respectively, with 16 bases between them. The CDR3 contains 15 residues. The V and J genes are TRBV11-2 and TRBJ1-2; a possible D gene is TRBD1 (5 bases). The receptor was derived from a man between 40 and 49 years old in good health and CMV-seronegative. Input material: PBMCs. CDR3 loop: CASSRPPGDYYGYTF. The CDR3 coding sequence is TGTGCCAGCAGCCGCCCCCCGGGGGACTACTATGGCTACACCTTC.